The next 18 T cell receptor beta chains were all read from a single sample in a study of blood T cell repertoires in COVID-19. TCRdb keeps only in-frame clones here, not all; method: immunoSEQ multiplex PCR. In the table there are about 500,000 clones, 75% to 90% of which are singletons. Sequences were obtained from peripheral blood. The origin of the receptors is a man aged 18 to 35 with COVID-19, enrolled during active disease.

This clone was seen once. The V and J genes are TRBV19 and TRBJ2-5; TRBD1 aligns across 11 bases. Trimming removed 6 bases from V and 2 bases from J; junction bases left unmatched: 8. Germline V gives CDR1 LNHDA, CDR2 SQIVND (reference sequence). The CDR3 is made up of 16 amino acids. DNA for the CDR3: TGTGCCAGTAGCAACCGGGACAGGGGGAAACAAGAGACCCAGTACTTC. Residues: CASSNRDRGKQETQYF. The full variable domain, in which reference TRBV19 and TRBJ2-5 provide the parts outside the CDR3, is DGGITQSPKYLFRKEGQNVTLSCEQNLNHDAMYWYRQDPGQGLRLIYYSQIVNDFQKGDIAEGYSVSREKKESFPLTVTSAQKNPTAFYLCASSNRDRGKQETQYFGPGTRLLVL.

This clone was counted a single time. DNA of the CDR3: TGTGCCAGCAGTTTGGACAGGTACCCCCACTCCTACGAGCAGTACTTC. This sequence encodes CASSLDRYPHSYEQYF. The V and J genes are TRBV2 and TRBJ2-7, with 7 bases that match TRBD1. The CDR3 loop spans 16 amino acids. Germline V gives CDR1 SNHLY, CDR2 FYNNEI. Germline trimming cut 5 bases from V and 0 bases from J; bases unmatched to any gene: 10. Supplemented by reference TRBV2 and TRBJ2-7, the full variable domain reads EPEVTQTPSHQVTQMGQEVILRCVPISNHLYFYWYRQILGQKVEFLVSFYNNEISEKSEIFDDQFSVERPDGSNFTLKIRSTKLEDSAMYFCASSLDRYPHSYEQYFGPGTRLTVT.

This clone showed up just once. The chain joins TRBV5-1 to TRBJ2-7; TRBD2 matches 11 bases. The CDR3 length is 15 residues. Germline-derived CDR1 and CDR2 are SGHRS and YFSETQ. The V gene end was trimmed by 4 bases and the J gene end by 2 bases; junction bases not matched to a gene: 5. The CDR3, as DNA: TGCGCCAGCAGCGAAACTAGCGGGGGCCCCTACGAGCAGTACTTC. It encodes CASSETSGGPYEQYF.

This clone was counted once. The chain uses TRBV13 and TRBJ2-2, with 11 bases fitting TRBD2. Germline CDR1 and CDR2: PRHDT and FYEKMQ (reference sequence). The CDR3 has 17 amino acids. V gave up 6 bases and J gave up 2 bases; unmatched junction bases: 8. The CDR3 protein is CASSPPGLAANTGELFF. In DNA form, the CDR3 reads TGTGCCAGCAGTCCCCCGGGACTAGCGGCTAACACCGGGGAGCTGTTTTTT.

This chain connects TRBV5-1 to TRBJ2-6, with D possibly TRBD1 on 8 matching bases. CDR1 is SGHRS and CDR2 is YFSETQ in the germline V gene. With 0 bases removed from V and 0 bases from J, the gap between germline ends came to 19 bases. The CDR3 covers 20 residues. CDR3 sequence reads: CASSLDRGGPIYSGANVLTF. DNA for the CDR3: TGCGCCAGCAGCTTGGACAGGGGGGGCCCAATTTACTCTGGGGCCAACGTCCTGACTTTC.

The chain employs TRBV3-1 (or the pseudogene TRBV3-2) and TRBJ1-2; no clear D gene. The CDR3 consists of 13 residues. Germline V gives CDR1 LGHDT, CDR2 YNNKEL (reference sequence). The germline V and J ends were trimmed by 2 bases and 6 bases, with 10 bases remaining between them. In DNA form, the CDR3 reads TGTGCCAGCAGCCAACAGGCTCCCAATGGCTACACCTTC. This encodes CASSQQAPNGYTF.

The chain joins TRBV3-1 (or the pseudogene TRBV3-2) to TRBJ2-3, with 13 bases lining up with TRBD2. The V segment lost 1 base and the J segment 2 bases; nucleotides outside the gene matches: 6. The length of the CDR3 is 18 residues. CDR1 is LGHDT, CDR2 YNNKEL, per germline (reference sequence). CDR3 DNA: TGTGCCAGCAGCCAAGGCACTAGCGGGGGGGTGGACACAGATACGCAGTATTTT. Translating gives CASSQGTSGGVDTDTQYF.

This clone was seen just once. V and J are TRBV5-1 and TRBJ2-3; D may be TRBD1 (6 bases). The germline V gene has CDR1 SGHRS and CDR2 YFSETQ. This CDR3 is 13 amino acids long. Trimming took 6 bases from V and 3 from J, leaving 11 bases between them. CDR3 residues: CASTPQGTDTQYF. The CDR3 region has the DNA TGCGCCAGCACCCCACAGGGTACAGATACGCAGTATTTT.

The CDR3 loop is CASSLSLNEQFF. DNA for the CDR3: TGTGCCAGCAGCTTAAGTCTAAATGAGCAGTTCTTC. The V gene is TRBV11-3, the J gene TRBJ2-1, with no clear D. With 2 bases removed from V and 7 bases from J, the gap between germline ends came to 6 bases. CDR1 and CDR2 (germline): SGHNT, YENEEA. The CDR3 runs to 12 residues.

The chain employs TRBV2 and TRBJ2-4, with D possibly matching TRBD1 (6 bases). V lost 2 bases and J lost 8, with 16 bases in between. Germline V gene sequence: CDR1 SNHLY, CDR2 FYNNEI. The CDR3 is made up of 15 amino acids. The DNA for the CDR3 is TGTGCCAGCAGTGAAAGACAGGTTGGGGCGGACATTCAGTACTTC. Amino acid sequence: CASSERQVGADIQYF.

The gene calls are TRBV5-1 and TRBJ2-7; 10 positions agree with TRBD2. Per the germline V gene, CDR1 is SGHRS and CDR2 is YFSETQ. The CDR3 spans 14 residues. Trimming cost V 4 bases and J 6 bases; bases outside gene matches: 7. The CDR3 sequence: CASSPLAGVCEQYF. The CDR3 DNA reads TGCGCCAGCAGCCCGCTAGCGGGAGTCTGCGAGCAGTACTTC.

This CDR3 is CASSYRGDNEQFF. The CDR3 nucleotides are TGTGCCAGCAGTTATCGGGGAGACAATGAGCAGTTCTTC. V and J are TRBV6-5 and TRBJ2-1; a weak D match, TRBD2 (5 bases). With 3 bases removed from V and 5 bases from J, the gap between germline ends came to 8 bases. The CDR3 loop spans 13 amino acids. Germline CDR1 is MNHEY and CDR2 is SVGAGI.

A single count supports this clone. The genes are TRBV7-9 and TRBJ2-1; perhaps TRBD2 as D (6 bases). Trimming left V 4 bases short and J 4 bases short, with 11 bases between. CDR1 and CDR2 (germline): SEHNR, FQNEAQ (reference sequence). CDR3 length equals 14 residues. CDR3 coding DNA: TGTGCCAGCAGCTCTAGCGCCGAGTACAATGAGCAGTTCTTC. This sequence encodes CASSSSAEYNEQFF.

The chain links TRBV6-5 to TRBJ2-7, with a possible D match to TRBD2 (5 bases). The germline gives CDR1 MNHEY, CDR2 SVGAGI. V was shortened by 5 bases and J by 7 bases, with 18 bases between the two germline ends. The CDR3 loop spans 14 amino acids. The CDR3 bases are TGTGCCAGCAGTAGTGGACTCGCCTTGGGGGAGCAGTACTTC. It specifies CASSSGLALGEQYF.

This chain connects TRBV9 to TRBJ2-1; 8 bases align to TRBD2. CDR3 length: 15 amino acids. Germline V CDR1 and CDR2: SGDLS, YYNGEE. Losses at the gene ends were 2 bases for V and 5 bases for J; bases not matched to a gene: 6. The CDR3 reads CASSVSPGGDNEQFF. DNA for the CDR3: TGTGCCAGCAGCGTTTCCCCCGGGGGGGACAATGAGCAGTTCTTC.

V and J are TRBV19 and TRBJ2-3, with 12 bases lining up with TRBD2. This CDR3 contains 16 residues. Germline CDR1 and CDR2: LNHDA and SQIVND (reference sequence). The junction had 1 base not matched to a gene; V was cut back by 3 bases and J by 0 bases. The CDR3 loop reads CASSIGLAGSTDTQYF. Here the CDR3 DNA reads TGTGCCAGTAGTATCGGACTAGCGGGAAGCACAGATACGCAGTATTTT.

This clone occurred a few times. V is TRBV10-1 and J is TRBJ2-1; D is perhaps TRBD1 (5 bases). Germline assignment: CDR1 WNHNN and CDR2 SYGVQD (reference sequence). The ends were cut back, 3 bases at V and 5 bases at J, with 14 bases in the middle. The CDR3 has 15 amino acids. The CDR3 DNA reads as TGCGCCAGCAGTGACTATTGGGGCGACCACAATGAGCAGTTCTTC. Its translation is CASSDYWGDHNEQFF.

The V gene is TRBV5-1, the J gene TRBJ2-2, with TRBD2 identical over 8 bases. CDR1 SGHRS and CDR2 YFSETQ come from the germline V gene. The CDR3 runs 16 residues. After removal of 2 bases from V and 1 base from J, the junction contained 4 bases not matched to a gene. DNA for the CDR3: TGCGCCAGCAGCTTAGAGCGGGGGTTGAACACCGGGGAGCTGTTTTTT. It specifies CASSLERGLNTGELFF.